These 10 T cell receptor beta chains were sequenced from one sample in a study of cytomegalovirus exposure and HLA in healthy donors. The PCR used 60 Vbeta and 13 Jbeta primers. This table comes from immunoSEQ multiplex PCR, and its TCRdb copy is limited to in-frame clones, with some not included. Of some 170,000 clones in the sample, roughly 85% were seen once. Sequencing was carried out using PBMCs. The source of these receptors is a man aged 40-49 years in good health and CMV-seropositive.

The gene calls are TRBV18 and TRBJ2-7, with D tentatively TRBD2 (5 bases). The CDR3 is made up of 14 amino acids. V lost 3 bases and J lost 5, with 14 bases in between. The germline gives CDR1 KGHSH, CDR2 LQKENI. CDR3 loop: CASSPGISGNEQYF. CDR3 coding DNA: TGTGCCAGCTCACCTGGGATCTCGGGAAACGAGCAGTACTTC.

The chain couples TRBV6-4 to TRBJ2-2; the match to TRBD2 covers 9 bases. V shed 8 bases, J shed 4 bases, and the junction held 8 bases outside the gene matches. CDR1 is MRHNA, CDR2 SNTAGT, per germline. CDR3 length: 15 amino acids. The chain's CDR3 is CASEDTSGSTGELFF. In DNA, the CDR3 is TGTGCCAGCGAAGATACTAGCGGGTCCACCGGGGAGCTGTTTTTT.

V gene TRBV18 combines with J gene TRBJ1-5, with 8 bases lining up with TRBD1. Losses at the gene ends were 3 bases for V and 7 bases for J; bases not matched to a gene: 5. Per the germline V gene, CDR1 is KGHSH and CDR2 is LQKENI. The CDR3 has 14 amino acids. The CDR3 reads CASSPSTGDQPQHF. The CDR3 region has the DNA TGTGCCAGCTCACCGTCGACAGGGGACCAGCCCCAGCATTTT.

The genes are TRBV6-4 and TRBJ1-1; a weak D match, TRBD1 (6 bases). Trimming removed 6 bases from V and 0 bases from J, with 11 bases in between. Per the germline V gene, CDR1 is MRHNA and CDR2 is SNTAGT. The CDR3 contains 14 residues. The CDR3 region has the DNA TGTGCCAGCAGCAAGGACAGAGTGAACACTGAAGCTTTCTTT. Residues: CASSKDRVNTEAFF.

The CDR3 sequence: CASSRGQPTNEKLFF. Written as DNA, the CDR3 is TGTGCCAGCTCACGGGGACAGCCCACTAATGAAAAACTGTTTTTT. The rearrangement uses TRBV18 and TRBJ1-4; 7 nucleotides line up with TRBD1. Germline CDR1 reads KGHSH; CDR2 reads LQKENI. J lost 2 bases, V lost 4 bases, and 4 bases had no gene match. The CDR3 has 15 residues.

J is TRBJ2-3 and V is TRBV11-2; possible D gene TRBD2, 5 bases. Trimming took 5 bases from V and 5 from J, leaving 14 bases between them. This CDR3 region has 14 residues. CDR1 SGHAT and CDR2 FQNNGV come from the germline V gene. The CDR3 DNA sequence: TGTGCCAGCAGCGCCCGACTATGGGGAGATACGCAGTATTTT. The encoded protein is CASSARLWGDTQYF.

This rearrangement joins TRBV27 to TRBJ1-6; 7 nucleotides align to TRBD1. CDR3 size: 17 residues. The V segment lost 5 bases and the J segment 9 bases; nucleotides outside the gene matches: 16. Germline values: CDR1 MNHEY, CDR2 SMNVEV (reference sequence). The CDR3 DNA reads TGTGCCAGCAGTCTCACAACATCCGGGACAGTCCCTTCACCCCTCCACTTT. Translating it yields CASSLTTSGTVPSPLHF.

The chain uses TRBV7-9 and TRBJ2-1; TRBD2 matches at 13 bases. V shed 6 bases, J shed 6 bases, and the junction held 11 bases outside the gene matches. Germline loops: CDR1 SEHNR, CDR2 FQNEAQ (reference sequence). There are 17 residues in the CDR3. In nucleotides, the CDR3 is TGTGCCAGCAGTTGGGACAGGGGGACTAGCGGGGCCAATGAGCAGTTCTTC. Encoded protein: CASSWDRGTSGANEQFF.

The chain carries TRBV14 and TRBJ1-2; no firm D call. Germline V gene sequence: CDR1 SGHDN, CDR2 FVKESK. The CDR3 runs 14 residues. Between the trimmed V and J ends, which lost 1 base and 7 bases, there was a span of 13 bases. CDR3 DNA sequence: TGTGCCAGCAGCCAAGCCATCGGGGAAGGTGGCTACACCTTC. Translated, it gives CASSQAIGEGGYTF.

V is TRBV6-6 and J is TRBJ2-4, with D tentatively TRBD1 (5 bases). V was clipped by 5 bases and J by 6 bases, with 17 bases between them. This CDR3 is 15 amino acids long. Germline CDR1 reads MNHNY; CDR2 reads SVGAGI (reference sequence). The CDR3 DNA reads TGTGCCAGCAGTAAACAGCAAGGGGCTGGAAACATTCAGTACTTC. Residues: CASSKQQGAGNIQYF.